The present TCR beta chain was sequenced within a study of PD-1 blockade in mismatch repair-deficient tumors. Libraries were prepared by immunoSEQ multiplex PCR; TCRdb keeps only in-frame clonotypes and omits some of them. The table lists 15,000 to 20,000 clones, approximately 80% of them singletons. This CDR3 spans 13 amino acids. The germline gives CDR1 SEHNR, CDR2 FQNEAQ (reference sequence). With 2 bases removed from V and 7 bases from J, the gap between germline ends came to 9 bases. The receptor was isolated from an adult with mismatch repair-deficient cancer. This chain links TRBV7-9 with TRBJ2-1, with TRBD2 as a possible D gene (6 bases). The sequencing used PBMCs, collected roughly 23 weeks after starting pembrolizumab. The CDR3 protein is CASSLLSGNEQFF. The DNA for the CDR3 is TGTGCCAGCAGCTTATTAAGCGGGAATGAGCAGTTCTTC.